Listed below are T cell receptor beta chains from one sample, sequenced in a study of naive and memory T cell subsets. TCRdb called the UMI-ligation and nested PCR reads again in MiXCR, with one record for every CDR3 protein. The sample has around 30,000 distinct CDR3 sequences; 9.5% to 12% are singletons. The source material was effector memory CD4+ T cells from blood. Receptors originate from a human donor in good health. Each CDR3 is given with its conserved first and last residue. A D gene is named only where the DNA matches it firmly. Clone size is stated in some rows and not others, as once, few, many or a class when expanded.

CAWAPSSGGSDGELFF TGTGCCTGGGCCCCCTCGTCGGGGGGTTCCGACGGGGAGCTGTTTTTT TRBV30 few TRBJ2-2 TRBD2
CSAPGGASYHNEQFF TGCAGCGCCCCTGGGGGGGCATCTTACCACAATGAGCAGTTCTTC TRBV29-1 NA TRBJ2-1 NA
CASSGQGRSPGELFF TGTGCCAGTAGTGGACAGGGGCGATCCCCCGGGGAGCTGTTTTTT TRBV19 NA TRBJ2-2 TRBD1
CASSLHGQGVGEQYF TGTGCCAGCAGCCTTCACGGACAGGGAGTGGGCGAGCAGTACTTC TRBV12-3/TRBV12-4 many TRBJ2-7 TRBD1
CASSIGGIASSYEQYF TGTGCCAGTAGTATAGGAGGGATCGCGAGCTCCTACGAGCAGTACTTC TRBV19 few TRBJ2-7 NA
CASSRSSGTGREGYTF TGTGCCAGCAGTCGGTCAAGTGGGACAGGGAGGGAGGGCTACACCTTC TRBV27 NA TRBJ1-2 TRBD1
CASSQVTGTDTQYF TGTGCCAGCAGCCAAGTCACGGGCACAGATACGCAGTATTTT TRBV3-1 few TRBJ2-3 NA
CSARGLLTAEAFF TGCAGTGCTAGAGGCCTCCTGACCGCTGAAGCTTTCTTT TRBV20-1 many TRBJ1-1 NA
CASTLAGGREEQFF TGTGCCAGCACCCTAGCGGGGGGTCGTGAGGAGCAGTTCTTC TRBV3-1 NA TRBJ2-1 TRBD2
CASSRGGNVVETQYF TGTGCCAGCAGTCGTGGAGGAAACGTGGTGGAGACCCAGTACTTC TRBV6-2/TRBV6-3 few TRBJ2-5 NA
CASSPRGLGSYEQYF TGTGCCAGCAGTCCCCGAGGTTTAGGGTCCTACGAGCAGTACTTC TRBV6-5 many TRBJ2-7 NA
CASSPLRRGQGYTF TGTGCCAGCAGCCCCCTTCGCAGGGGGCAGGGCTACACCTTC TRBV14 many TRBJ1-2 TRBD1
CASSFTGGPTDTQYF TGTGCCAGCAGCTTTACCGGCGGGCCAACAGATACGCAGTATTTT TRBV11-2 NA TRBJ2-3 NA
CASSLAVRLTGNEQFF TGTGCCAGCAGCTTAGCGGTTCGTCTCACGGGGAATGAGCAGTTCTTC TRBV7-9 many TRBJ2-1 NA
CATSIGGAGQPQHF TGTGCCACCAGCATTGGGGGCGCGGGGCAGCCCCAGCATTTT TRBV15 many TRBJ1-5 NA
CATSDTSGQGYYEQYF TGTGCCACCAGTGATACTTCGGGACAGGGTTACTACGAGCAGTACTTC TRBV24-1 few TRBJ2-7 TRBD1
CSAQGANTGELFF TGCAGCGCACAGGGAGCGAACACCGGGGAGCTGTTTTTT TRBV29-1 NA TRBJ2-2 NA
CSGWGGSSYNEQFF TGCAGTGGGTGGGGCGGGAGCTCCTACAATGAGCAGTTCTTC TRBV20-1 NA TRBJ2-1 TRBD2
CASSGRLAGTDTQYF TGTGCCAGCAGTGGACGACTAGCGGGCACAGATACGCAGTATTTT TRBV12-3/TRBV12-4 many TRBJ2-3 TRBD2
CSVVGTESGGYTF TGCAGCGTTGTTGGTACGGAGTCGGGAGGCTACACCTTC TRBV29-1 many TRBJ1-2 NA
CSAVVAGKYNEQFF TGCAGTGCCGTCGTGGCGGGGAAGTACAATGAGCAGTTCTTC TRBV20-1 many TRBJ2-1 NA
CAWSRATKGNEQFF TGTGCCTGGAGTCGGGCTACAAAGGGTAATGAGCAGTTCTTC TRBV30 many TRBJ2-1 NA